In this sample, the clone carrying this T cell receptor beta chain turned up many times. The antigen is undetermined. Time point reported: pre-sensitization, week 0. Treatment indicated: therapeutic diphenylcyclopropenone sensitization with weekly scalp DPC. The data belong to a study of human T cells and chemical hapten exposure. About the study: Patients were given diphenylcyclopropenone on the scalp weekly across the roughly 25-week study. Findings and limits, study-wide: TCRs exceeding a frequency of 1 in 1000 stayed unchanged under DPC sensitization.

Germline lookup yields CDR1 WNHNN and CDR2 SYGVQD (reference sequence). V gave up 4 bases and J gave up 8 bases; unmatched junction bases: 9. The CDR3 loop spans 15 amino acids. MiXCR, applied by TCRdb to the RACE reads, yields one record per CDR3 protein. The sample has some 60,000 distinct CDR3 sequences, approximately 10% seen once; the top ten hold about 4%. The gene calls are TRBV10-1 and TRBJ2-1; TRBD1 matches at 9 bases. Sequences were derived from whole blood, sampled in connection with sensitization to the hapten diphenylcyclopropenone (DPC). This clonotype originated in a woman aged 35 to 49 with alopecia areata. Some clones in this sample may be carry-over from other donors' samples. The CDR3 DNA reads as TGCGCCAGCAGTGGGGCCGGGACAGGGAGGCATGAGCAGTTCTTC. This encodes CASSGAGTGRHEQFF.